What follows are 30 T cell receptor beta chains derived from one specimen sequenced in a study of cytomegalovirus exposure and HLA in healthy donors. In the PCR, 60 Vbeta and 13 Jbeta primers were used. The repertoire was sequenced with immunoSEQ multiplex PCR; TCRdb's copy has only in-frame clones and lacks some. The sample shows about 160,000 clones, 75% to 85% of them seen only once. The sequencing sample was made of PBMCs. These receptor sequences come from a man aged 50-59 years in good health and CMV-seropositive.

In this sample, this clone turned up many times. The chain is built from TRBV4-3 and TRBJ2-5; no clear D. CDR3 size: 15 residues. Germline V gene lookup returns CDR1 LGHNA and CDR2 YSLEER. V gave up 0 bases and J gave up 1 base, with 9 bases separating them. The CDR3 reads CASSQDPNSQETQYF. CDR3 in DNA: TGCGCCAGCAGCCAAGATCCCAACAGCCAAGAGACCCAGTACTTC.

In nucleotides, the CDR3 is TGCAGCGTTGGTCGGACAGGGGACCTGAACACTGAAGCTTTCTTT. It specifies CSVGRTGDLNTEAFF. The chain is built from TRBV29-1 and TRBJ1-1, with 9 bases fitting TRBD1. CDR1 and CDR2 (germline): SQVTM, ANQGSEA. V dropped 4 bases and J dropped 0; count of bases not matched to a gene: 6. CDR3 size: 15 residues.

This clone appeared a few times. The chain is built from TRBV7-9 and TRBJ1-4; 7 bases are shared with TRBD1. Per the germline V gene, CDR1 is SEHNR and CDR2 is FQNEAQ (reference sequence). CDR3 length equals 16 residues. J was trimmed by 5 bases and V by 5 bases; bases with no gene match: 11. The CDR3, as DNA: TGTGCCAGCAGCCAGGGGGTAAGGCAGGCGAATGAAAAACTGTTTTTT. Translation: CASSQGVRQANEKLFF.

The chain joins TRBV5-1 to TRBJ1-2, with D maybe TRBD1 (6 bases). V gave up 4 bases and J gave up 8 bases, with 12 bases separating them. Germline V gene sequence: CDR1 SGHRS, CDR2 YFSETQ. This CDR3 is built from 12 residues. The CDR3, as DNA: TGCGCCAGCAGCCACGGACAGATGGGCTACACCTTC. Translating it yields CASSHGQMGYTF.

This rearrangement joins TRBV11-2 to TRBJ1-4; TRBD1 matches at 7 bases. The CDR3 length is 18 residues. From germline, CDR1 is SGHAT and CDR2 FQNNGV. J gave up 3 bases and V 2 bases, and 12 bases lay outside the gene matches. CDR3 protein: CASSLTLKQGRANEKLFF. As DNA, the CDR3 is TGTGCCAGCAGCTTAACCCTCAAACAGGGGCGGGCTAATGAAAAACTGTTTTTT.

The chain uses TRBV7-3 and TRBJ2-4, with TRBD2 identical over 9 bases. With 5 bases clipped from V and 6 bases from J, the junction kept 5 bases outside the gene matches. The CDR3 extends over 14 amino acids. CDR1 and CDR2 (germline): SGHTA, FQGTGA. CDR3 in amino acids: CASSAGTSPNIQYF. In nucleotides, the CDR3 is TGTGCCAGCAGCGCCGGGACTAGCCCAAACATTCAGTACTTC.

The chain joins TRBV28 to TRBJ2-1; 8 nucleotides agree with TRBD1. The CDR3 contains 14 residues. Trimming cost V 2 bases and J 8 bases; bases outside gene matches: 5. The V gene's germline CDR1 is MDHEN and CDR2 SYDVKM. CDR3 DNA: TGTGCCAGCAGTTTAAGGACAGGGAACTATGAGCAGTTCTTC. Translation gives CASSLRTGNYEQFF.

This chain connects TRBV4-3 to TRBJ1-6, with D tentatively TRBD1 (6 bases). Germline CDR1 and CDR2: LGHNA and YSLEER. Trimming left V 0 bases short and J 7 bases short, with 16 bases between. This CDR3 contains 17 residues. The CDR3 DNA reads TGCGCCAGCAGCCAAGATATCCCCCGGACAGACAATTCACCCCTCCACTTT. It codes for CASSQDIPRTDNSPLHF.

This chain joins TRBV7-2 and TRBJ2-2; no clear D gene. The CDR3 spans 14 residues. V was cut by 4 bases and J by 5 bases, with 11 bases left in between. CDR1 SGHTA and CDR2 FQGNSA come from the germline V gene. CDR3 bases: TGTGCCAGCAGCTCTGTACTCTGGACCGGGGAGCTGTTTTTT. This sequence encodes CASSSVLWTGELFF.

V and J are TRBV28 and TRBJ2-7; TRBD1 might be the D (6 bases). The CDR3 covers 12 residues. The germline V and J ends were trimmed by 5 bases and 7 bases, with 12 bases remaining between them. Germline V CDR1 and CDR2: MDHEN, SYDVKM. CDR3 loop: CASSEQGWEQYF. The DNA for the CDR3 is TGTGCCAGCAGTGAACAGGGTTGGGAGCAGTACTTC.

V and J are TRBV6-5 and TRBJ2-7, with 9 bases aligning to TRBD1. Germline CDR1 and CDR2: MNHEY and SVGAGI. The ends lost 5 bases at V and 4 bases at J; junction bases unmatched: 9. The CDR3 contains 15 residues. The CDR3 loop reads CASSLGQGSRYEQYF. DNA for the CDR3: TGTGCCAGCAGTCTTGGACAGGGGTCGAGGTACGAGCAGTACTTC.

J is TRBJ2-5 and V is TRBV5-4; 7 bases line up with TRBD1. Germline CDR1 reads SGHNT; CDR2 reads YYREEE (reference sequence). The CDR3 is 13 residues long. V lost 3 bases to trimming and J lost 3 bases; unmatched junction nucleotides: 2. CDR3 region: CASSSTGEETQYF. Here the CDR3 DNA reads TGTGCCAGCAGCTCCACAGGGGAAGAGACCCAGTACTTC.

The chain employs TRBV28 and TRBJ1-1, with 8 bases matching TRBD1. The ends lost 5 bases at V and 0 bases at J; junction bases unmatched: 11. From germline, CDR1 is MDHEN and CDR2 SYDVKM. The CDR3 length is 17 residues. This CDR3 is CASSRPRGRGLNTEAFF. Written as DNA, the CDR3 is TGTGCCAGCAGTAGGCCCAGGGGGCGCGGTCTGAACACTGAAGCTTTCTTT. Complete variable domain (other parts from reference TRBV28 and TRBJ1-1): DVKVTQSSRYLVKRTGEKVFLECVQDMDHENMFWYRQDPGLGLRLIYFSYDVKMKEKGDIPEGYSVSREKKERFSLILESASTNQTSMYLCASSRPRGRGLNTEAFFGQGTRLTVV.

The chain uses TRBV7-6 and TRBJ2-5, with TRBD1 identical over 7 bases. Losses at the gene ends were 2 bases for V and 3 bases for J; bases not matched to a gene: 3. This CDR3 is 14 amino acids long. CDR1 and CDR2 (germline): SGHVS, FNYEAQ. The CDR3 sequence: CASSLPGTEETQYF. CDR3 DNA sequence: TGTGCCAGCAGCTTACCCGGGACAGAAGAGACCCAGTACTTC.

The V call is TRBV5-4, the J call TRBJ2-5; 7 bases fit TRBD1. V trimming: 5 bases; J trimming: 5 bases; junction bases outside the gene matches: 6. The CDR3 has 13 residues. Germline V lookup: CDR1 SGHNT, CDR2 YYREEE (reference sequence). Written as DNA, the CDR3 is TGTGCCAGCAGGGACACAGGGGTCGAGACCCAGTACTTC. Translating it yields CASRDTGVETQYF.

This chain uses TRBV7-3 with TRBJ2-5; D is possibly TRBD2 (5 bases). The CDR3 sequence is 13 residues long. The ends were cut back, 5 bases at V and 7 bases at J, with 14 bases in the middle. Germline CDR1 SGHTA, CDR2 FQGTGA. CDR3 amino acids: CASSPGSGGTQYF. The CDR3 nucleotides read TGTGCCAGCAGCCCCGGAAGCGGAGGGACCCAGTACTTC. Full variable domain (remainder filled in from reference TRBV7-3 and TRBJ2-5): GAGVSQTPSNKVTEKGKYVELRCDPISGHTALYWYRQSLGQGPEFLIYFQGTGAADDSGLPNDRFFAVRPEGSVSTLKIQRTERGDSAVYLCASSPGSGGTQYFGPGTRLLVL.

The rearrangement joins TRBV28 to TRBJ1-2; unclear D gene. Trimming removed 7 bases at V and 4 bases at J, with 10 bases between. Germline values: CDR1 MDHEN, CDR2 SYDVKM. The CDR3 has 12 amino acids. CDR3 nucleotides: TGTGCCAGCAAAACCGGGTCCTATGGCTACACCTTC. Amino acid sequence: CASKTGSYGYTF.

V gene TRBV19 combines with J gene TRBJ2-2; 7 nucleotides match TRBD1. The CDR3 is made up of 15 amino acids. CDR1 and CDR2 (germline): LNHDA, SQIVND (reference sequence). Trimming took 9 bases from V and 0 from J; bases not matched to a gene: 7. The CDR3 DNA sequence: TGTGCCAGCAGAGGGGGCGCCCCGAACACCGGGGAGCTGTTTTTT. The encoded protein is CASRGGAPNTGELFF. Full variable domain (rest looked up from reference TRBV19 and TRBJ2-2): DGGITQSPKYLFRKEGQNVTLSCEQNLNHDAMYWYRQDPGQGLRLIYYSQIVNDFQKGDIAEGYSVSREKKESFPLTVTSAQKNPTAFYLCASRGGAPNTGELFFGEGSRLTVL.

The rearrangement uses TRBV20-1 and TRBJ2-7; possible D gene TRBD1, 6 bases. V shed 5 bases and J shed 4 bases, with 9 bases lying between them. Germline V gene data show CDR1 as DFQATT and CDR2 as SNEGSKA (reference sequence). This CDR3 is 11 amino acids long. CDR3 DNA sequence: TGCAGTGCTCCCGGACAGTACGAGCAGTACTTC. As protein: CSAPGQYEQYF.

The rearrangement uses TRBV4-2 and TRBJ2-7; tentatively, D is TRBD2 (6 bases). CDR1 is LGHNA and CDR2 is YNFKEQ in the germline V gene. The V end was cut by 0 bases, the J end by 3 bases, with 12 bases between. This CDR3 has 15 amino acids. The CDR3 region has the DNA TGTGCCAGCAGCCAAGAACCGGGAGAGTTCTACGAGCAGTACTTC. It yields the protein CASSQEPGEFYEQYF.

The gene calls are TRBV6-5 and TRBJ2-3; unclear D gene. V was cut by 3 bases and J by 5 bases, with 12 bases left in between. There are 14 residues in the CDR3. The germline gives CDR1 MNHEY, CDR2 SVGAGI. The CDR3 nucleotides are TGTGCCAGCAGTTATGGGCTCCTGGGAGATACGCAGTATTTT. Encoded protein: CASSYGLLGDTQYF.

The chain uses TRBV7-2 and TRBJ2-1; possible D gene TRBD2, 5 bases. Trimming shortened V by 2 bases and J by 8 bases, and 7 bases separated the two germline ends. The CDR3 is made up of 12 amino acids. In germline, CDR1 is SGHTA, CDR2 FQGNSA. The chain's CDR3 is CASSLRGDEQFF. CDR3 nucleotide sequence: TGTGCCAGCAGCTTACGGGGAGATGAGCAGTTCTTC.

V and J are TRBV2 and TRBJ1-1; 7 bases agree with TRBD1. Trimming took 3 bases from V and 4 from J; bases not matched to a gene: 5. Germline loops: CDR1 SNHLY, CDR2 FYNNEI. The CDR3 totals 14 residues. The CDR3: CASSDNAGGTEAFF. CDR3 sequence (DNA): TGTGCCAGCAGTGACAACGCAGGGGGCACTGAAGCTTTCTTT.

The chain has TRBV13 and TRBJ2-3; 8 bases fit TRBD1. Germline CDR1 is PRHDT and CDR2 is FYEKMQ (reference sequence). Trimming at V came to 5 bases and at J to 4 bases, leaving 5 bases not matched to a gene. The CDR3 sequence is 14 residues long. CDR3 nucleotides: TGTGCCAGCAGCGGTCGCAGGGGGCCAGATACGCAGTATTTT. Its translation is CASSGRRGPDTQYF.

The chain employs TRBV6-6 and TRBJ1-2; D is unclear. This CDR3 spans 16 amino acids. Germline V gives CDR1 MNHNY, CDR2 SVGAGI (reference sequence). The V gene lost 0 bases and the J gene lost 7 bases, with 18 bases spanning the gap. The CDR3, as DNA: TGTGCCAGCAGTTACTCGAAGCAGGCGAAGCTGGGTGGCTACACCTTC. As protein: CASSYSKQAKLGGYTF.

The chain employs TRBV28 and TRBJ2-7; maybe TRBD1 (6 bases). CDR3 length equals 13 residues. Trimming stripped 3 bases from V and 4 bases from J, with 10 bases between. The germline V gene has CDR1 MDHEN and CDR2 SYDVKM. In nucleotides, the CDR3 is TGTGCCAGCAGTTTGGACAGCTTTTACGAGCAGTACTTC. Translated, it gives CASSLDSFYEQYF.

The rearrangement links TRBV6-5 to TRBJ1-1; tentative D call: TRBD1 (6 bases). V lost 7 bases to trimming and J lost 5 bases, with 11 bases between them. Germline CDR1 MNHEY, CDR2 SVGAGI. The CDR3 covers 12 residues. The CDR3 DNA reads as TGTGCCAGCACCCCAGGGGCGACTGAAGCTTTCTTT. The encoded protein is CASTPGATEAFF.

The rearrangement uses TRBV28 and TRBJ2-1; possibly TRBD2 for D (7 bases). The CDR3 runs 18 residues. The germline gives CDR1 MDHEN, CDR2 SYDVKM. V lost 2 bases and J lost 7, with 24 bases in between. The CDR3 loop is CASSLLGGRGAAVNEQFF. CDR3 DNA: TGTGCCAGCAGTTTACTAGGGGGACGGGGGGCCGCCGTAAATGAGCAGTTCTTC.

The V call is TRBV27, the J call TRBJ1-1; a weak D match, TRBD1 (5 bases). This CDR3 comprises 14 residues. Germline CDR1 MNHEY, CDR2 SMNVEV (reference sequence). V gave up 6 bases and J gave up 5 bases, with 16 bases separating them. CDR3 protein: CASSRRGGTTEAFF. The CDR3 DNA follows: TGTGCCAGCAGCCGGCGGGGGGGGACGACTGAAGCTTTCTTT.

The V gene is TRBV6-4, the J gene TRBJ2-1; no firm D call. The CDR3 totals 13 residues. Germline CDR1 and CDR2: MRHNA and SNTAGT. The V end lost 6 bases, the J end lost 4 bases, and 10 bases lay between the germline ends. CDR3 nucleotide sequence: TGTGCCAGCAGCGGCGGTTTTTACAATGAGCAGTTCTTC. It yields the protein CASSGGFYNEQFF.